The 9 T cell receptor beta chains below come from one sample, sequenced in a study of T-cell memory formation after mild COVID-19. TCRdb passed the 5' RACE reads through MiXCR, listing each CDR3 protein once. The sample holds approximately 260,000 distinct CDR3 sequences, 15% to 20% seen once. Sequencing was performed on PBMCs or a T cell subset sorted from them (not recorded which). These receptors were collected from a man between 18 and 35 years old who had mild COVID-19 (a few samples of this study predate the infection). Cell type and time point are not known.

This sequence joins TRBV28 and TRBJ2-5; the match to TRBD2 covers 12 bases. This CDR3 region has 16 residues. Trimming took 6 bases from V and 7 from J; bases not matched to a gene: 12. Germline V lookup: CDR1 MDHEN, CDR2 SYDVKM. CDR3 in DNA: TGTGCCAGCAGAACCCCGGGACTAGCGGGCCGGCGGACCCAGTACTTC. Encoded protein: CASRTPGLAGRRTQYF.

V is TRBV6-1 and J is TRBJ1-4; no definite D call. This CDR3 is 15 amino acids long. The V end lost 4 bases, the J end lost 8 bases, and 17 bases lay between the germline ends. Germline V gene data show CDR1 as MNHNS and CDR2 as SASEGT. The CDR3 spells CASSARSRLGEKLFF. The CDR3 DNA sequence: TGTGCCAGCAGTGCCCGGTCTCGCTTGGGCGAAAAACTGTTTTTT.

This clonotype was found many times. The chain employs TRBV3-1 and TRBJ2-3; D gene unclear. This CDR3 region has 12 residues. The V gene's germline CDR1 is LGHDT and CDR2 YNNKEL (reference sequence). Trimming left V 3 bases short and J 5 bases short, with 6 bases between. CDR3 residues: CASSQWGDTQYF. The CDR3 DNA sequence: TGTGCCAGCAGCCAGTGGGGAGATACGCAGTATTTT.

This clonotype was detected many times. This sequence joins TRBV5-1 and TRBJ1-2; 9 bases are shared with TRBD1. Germline CDR1 SGHRS, CDR2 YFSETQ. The CDR3 extends over 13 amino acids. With 4 bases clipped from V and 4 bases from J, the junction kept 2 bases outside the gene matches. CDR3 loop: CASSPGQGYGYTF. DNA of the CDR3: TGCGCCAGCAGCCCGGGACAGGGCTATGGCTACACCTTC.

This clonotype was seen many times. The rearrangement links TRBV2 to TRBJ1-1, with 9 bases aligning to TRBD1. Trimming cost V 10 bases and J 7 bases; bases outside gene matches: 10. The CDR3 spans 13 residues. From germline, CDR1 is SNHLY and CDR2 FYNNEI. The CDR3 is CATLGEGQGEAFF. CDR3 coding DNA: TGTGCCACCCTCGGAGAGGGACAGGGTGAAGCTTTCTTT.

The V and J genes are TRBV11-2 and TRBJ2-2; 9 positions match TRBD2. The CDR3 is 15 amino acids. From germline, CDR1 is SGHAT and CDR2 FQNNGV. Trimming took 5 bases from V and 6 from J; bases not matched to a gene: 7. The CDR3 sequence is CASSPRTSEPGELFF. CDR3 coding DNA: TGTGCCAGCAGCCCCCGGACTAGCGAGCCCGGGGAGCTGTTTTTT.

This clonotype has a handful of counts. The chain combines TRBV2 with TRBJ1-5; 7 bases line up with TRBD1. CDR1 is SNHLY and CDR2 is FYNNEI in the germline V gene. V lost 7 bases, J lost 4 bases, and 7 bases stayed unmatched. The CDR3 runs 14 residues. The CDR3 region is CASNEQGSNQPQHF. CDR3 DNA: TGTGCCAGCAACGAACAGGGGTCAAATCAGCCCCAGCATTTT.

V is TRBV7-9 and J is TRBJ2-7; either TRBD1 or TRBD2 may supply D (5 bases each). The V end lost 5 bases, the J end lost 3 bases, and 14 bases lay between the germline ends. Germline values: CDR1 SEHNR, CDR2 FQNEAQ (reference sequence). The CDR3 totals 14 residues. CDR3 in DNA: TGTGCCAGCAGCCCGAGGGACGGTCACTACGAGCAGTACTTC. It specifies CASSPRDGHYEQYF.

This clonotype was detected only a few times. This rearrangement joins TRBV5-6 to TRBJ2-7; 8 bases fit TRBD1. The length of the CDR3 is 15 residues. The germline V gene encodes CDR1 SGHDT and CDR2 YYEEEE. J lost 4 bases, V lost 0 bases, and 6 bases had no gene match. In nucleotides, the CDR3 is TGTGCCAGCAGCTTGGGACAGGGGATCCGATACGAGCAGTACGTC. Protein product: CASSLGQGIRYEQYV.